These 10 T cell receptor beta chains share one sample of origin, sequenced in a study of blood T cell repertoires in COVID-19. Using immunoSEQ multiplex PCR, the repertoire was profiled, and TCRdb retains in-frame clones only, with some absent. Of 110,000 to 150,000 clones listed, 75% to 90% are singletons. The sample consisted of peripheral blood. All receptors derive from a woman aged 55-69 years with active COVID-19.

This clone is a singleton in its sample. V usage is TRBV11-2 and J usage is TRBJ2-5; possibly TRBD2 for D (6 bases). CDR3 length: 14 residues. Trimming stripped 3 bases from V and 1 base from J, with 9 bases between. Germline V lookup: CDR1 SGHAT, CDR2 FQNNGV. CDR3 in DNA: TGTGCCAGCAGCTTGCTGGGGGGCCAAGAGACCCAGTACTTC. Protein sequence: CASSLLGGQETQYF.

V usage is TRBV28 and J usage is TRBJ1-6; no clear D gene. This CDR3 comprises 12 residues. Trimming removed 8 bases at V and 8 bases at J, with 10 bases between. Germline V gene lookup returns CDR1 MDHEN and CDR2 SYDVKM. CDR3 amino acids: CASALFDSPLHF. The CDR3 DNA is TGTGCCAGCGCCCTATTTGATTCACCCCTCCACTTT. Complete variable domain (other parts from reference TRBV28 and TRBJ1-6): DVKVTQSSRYLVKRTGEKVFLECVQDMDHENMFWYRQDPGLGLRLIYFSYDVKMKEKGDIPEGYSVSREKKERFSLILESASTNQTSMYLCASALFDSPLHFGNGTRLTVT.

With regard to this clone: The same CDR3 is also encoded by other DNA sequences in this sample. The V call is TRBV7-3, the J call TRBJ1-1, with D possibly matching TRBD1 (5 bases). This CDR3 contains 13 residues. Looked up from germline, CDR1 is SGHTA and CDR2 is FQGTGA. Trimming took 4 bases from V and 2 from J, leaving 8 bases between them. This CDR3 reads CASSSDRNTEAFF. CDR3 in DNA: TGTGCCAGCAGCTCAGACAGAAACACTGAAGCTTTCTTT.

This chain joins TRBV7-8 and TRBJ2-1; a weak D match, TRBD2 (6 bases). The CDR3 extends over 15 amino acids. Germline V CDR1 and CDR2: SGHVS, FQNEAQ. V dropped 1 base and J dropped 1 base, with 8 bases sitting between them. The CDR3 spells CASSLGLVSYNEQFF. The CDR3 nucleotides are TGTGCCAGCAGCTTAGGACTAGTTTCCTACAATGAGCAGTTCTTC.

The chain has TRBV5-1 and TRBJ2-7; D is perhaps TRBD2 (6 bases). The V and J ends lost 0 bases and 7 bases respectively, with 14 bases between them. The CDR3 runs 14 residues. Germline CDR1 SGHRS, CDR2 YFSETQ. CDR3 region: CASSLASGVGEQYF. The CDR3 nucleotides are TGCGCCAGCAGCTTGGCGTCGGGAGTGGGGGAGCAGTACTTC.

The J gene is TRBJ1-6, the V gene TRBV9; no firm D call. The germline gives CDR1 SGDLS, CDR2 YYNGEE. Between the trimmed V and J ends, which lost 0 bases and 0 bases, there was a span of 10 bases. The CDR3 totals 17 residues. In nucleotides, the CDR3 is TGTGCCAGCAGCGTAGGGGTGTGGAGCTCCTATAATTCACCCCTCCACTTT. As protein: CASSVGVWSSYNSPLHF.

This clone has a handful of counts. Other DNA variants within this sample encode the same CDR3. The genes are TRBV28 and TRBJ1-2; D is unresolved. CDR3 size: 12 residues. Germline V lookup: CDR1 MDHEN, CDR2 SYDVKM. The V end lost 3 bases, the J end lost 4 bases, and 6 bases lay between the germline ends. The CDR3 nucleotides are TGTGCCAGCAGTTTGGGCAGCTATGGCTACACCTTC. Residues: CASSLGSYGYTF.

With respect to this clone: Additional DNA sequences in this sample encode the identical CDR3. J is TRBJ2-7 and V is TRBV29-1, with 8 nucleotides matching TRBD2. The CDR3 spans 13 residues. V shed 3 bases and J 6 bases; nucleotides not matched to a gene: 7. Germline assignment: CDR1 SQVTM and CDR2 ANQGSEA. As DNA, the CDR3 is TGCAGCGTTGAGGGGACGGGGGGGGCCGAGCAGTACTTC. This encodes CSVEGTGGAEQYF.

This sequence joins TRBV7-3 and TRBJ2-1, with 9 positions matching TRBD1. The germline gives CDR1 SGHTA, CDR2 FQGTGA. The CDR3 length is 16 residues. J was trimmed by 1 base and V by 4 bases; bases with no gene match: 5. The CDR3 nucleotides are TGTGCCAGCAGCTCCAACAGGGGGCTTTCCTACAATGAGCAGTTCTTC. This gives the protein CASSSNRGLSYNEQFF.

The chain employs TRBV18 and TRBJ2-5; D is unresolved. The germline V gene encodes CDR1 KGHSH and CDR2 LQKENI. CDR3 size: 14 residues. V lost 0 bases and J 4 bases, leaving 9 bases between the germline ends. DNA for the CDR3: TGTGCCAGCTCACCACCGAGGTACCGAGAGACCCAGTACTTC. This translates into CASSPPRYRETQYF.